This TCR beta chain was sequenced for a study of cytomegalovirus exposure and HLA in healthy donors. In the PCR, 60 Vbeta and 13 Jbeta primers were used. TCRdb's table, derived via immunoSEQ multiplex PCR, lists solely in-frame clones and lacks some. The sample records some 190,000 clones, roughly 77% being singletons. As for this clone: Its matching antigen is unknown.

CDR3 length equals 14 residues. In germline, CDR1 is SGHAT, CDR2 FQNNGV. V was pared by 1 base and J by 1 base, with 7 bases between. Whole-study results and caveats: Later analysis identified a missense DCLRE1C variant that was linked to TCR beta V- and J-gene trimming. Presence/absence analyses treated sequencing depth as roughly uniform across donors. There were 164 TCR beta chains listed as cytomegalovirus-associated.

Sequencing was done on a sample of PBMCs. This chain joins TRBV11-2 and TRBJ1-1; D is unresolved. This receptor was taken from a man aged 35-49 years in good health and CMV-seropositive. In DNA form, the CDR3 reads TGTGCCAGCAGCTTAGGGCCCGCGAACACTGAAGCTTTCTTT. Its translation is CASSLGPANTEAFF. The full variable domain, with the rest looked up from reference TRBV11-2 and TRBJ1-1, is EAGVAQSPRYKIIEKRQSVAFWCNPISGHATLYWYQQILGQGPKLLIQFQNNGVVDDSQLPKDRFSAERLKGVDSTLKIQPAKLEDSAVYLCASSLGPANTEAFFGQGTRLTVV.